Presented here are 8 T cell receptor beta chains from one specimen sequenced in a study of spatial heterogeneity in lung cancer. Time point here: sample taken at primary tumor resection. Tumor, nontumor lung or frozen PBMC supplied whole RNA that was sequenced unsorted. TCRdb re-derived calls from the 5' RACE reads in MiXCR, one entry per CDR3 protein. The sample has about 95,000 distinct CDR3 sequences, around 10% seen once. This material consisted of PBMCs, taken at surgery. The receptor source for this set is a male donor with early-stage non-small cell lung cancer.

This clonotype has a count of ten or more. The chain carries TRBV4-2 and TRBJ2-1; 11 bases are a match to TRBD2. CDR3 length equals 17 residues. The V segment lost 0 bases and the J segment 6 bases; nucleotides outside the gene matches: 7. Germline V gives CDR1 LGHNA, CDR2 YNFKEQ. CDR3 coding DNA: TGTGCCAGCAGCCAAGATCTAGCGGGGGGCCGATTCAATGAGCAGTTCTTC. It yields the protein CASSQDLAGGRFNEQFF.

This clonotype showed up just a few times. In DNA, the CDR3 is TGTGCCAGCAGCCTAGGGACTAGCGGGACTAGCACAGATACGCAGTATTTT. Amino acids: CASSLGTSGTSTDTQYF. This rearrangement joins TRBV12-3 or TRBV12-4 to TRBJ2-3, with 13 positions matching TRBD2. After removal of 6 bases from V and 0 bases from J, the junction contained 6 bases not matched to a gene. The CDR3 has 17 amino acids.

This clonotype showed up many times. The gene calls are TRBV28 and TRBJ2-2; D possibly corresponds to TRBD2 (5 bases). CDR1 and CDR2 (germline): MDHEN, SYDVKM. V lost 10 bases and J 6 bases, leaving 12 bases between the germline ends. This CDR3 contains 12 residues. CDR3 region: CATSSRAGELFF. The DNA for the CDR3 is TGTGCCACCTCATCGAGGGCCGGGGAGCTGTTTTTT.

The chain couples TRBV5-1 to TRBJ2-3, with D possibly TRBD1 on 6 matching bases. V lost 7 bases to trimming and J lost 2 bases, with 11 bases between them. The CDR3 consists of 13 residues. Germline V CDR1 and CDR2: SGHRS, YFSETQ. CDR3 DNA: TGCGCCAGCTACAGGACAGACACAGATACGCAGTATTTT. Residues: CASYRTDTDTQYF. Together with reference TRBV5-1 and TRBJ2-3, the CDR3 gives the full variable domain: KAGVTQTPRYLIKTRGQQVTLSCSPISGHRSVSWYQQTPGQGLQFLFEYFSETQRNKGNFPGRFSGRQFSNSRSEMNVSTLELGDSALYLCASYRTDTDTQYFGPGTRLTVL.

This clonotype was observed at least ten times. V gene TRBV7-3 combines with J gene TRBJ2-1, with D possibly matching TRBD2 (6 bases). CDR1 SGHTA and CDR2 FQGTGA come from the germline V gene. This CDR3 region has 13 residues. Trimming removed 5 bases at V and 5 bases at J, with 10 bases between. CDR3 residues: CASSLDYNNEQFF. CDR3 DNA: TGTGCCAGCAGCCTGGACTATAACAATGAGCAGTTCTTC.

This clonotype was seen repeatedly, ten times or more. The rearrangement uses TRBV3-1 and TRBJ2-7; 7 bases line up with TRBD2. V shed 3 bases, J shed 7 bases, and the junction held 9 bases outside the gene matches. This CDR3 spans 14 amino acids. Germline V gene lookup returns CDR1 LGHDT and CDR2 YNNKEL (reference sequence). CDR3 region: CASSHSGAGKEQYF. In DNA form, the CDR3 reads TGTGCCAGCAGCCACTCGGGAGCGGGGAAAGAGCAGTACTTC.

This clonotype was detected many times. The genes are TRBV20-1 and TRBJ2-2; 8 nucleotides align to TRBD1. CDR3 length: 13 residues. CDR1 is DFQATT and CDR2 is SNEGSKA in the germline V gene (reference sequence). Trimming cost V 5 bases and J 3 bases; bases outside gene matches: 2. CDR3 in DNA: TGCAGTGCTGGACAGGGTTACACCGGGGAGCTGTTTTTT. Amino acids: CSAGQGYTGELFF.

This clonotype was found many times. The chain combines TRBV7-3 with TRBJ2-5, with a tentative D call TRBD2 (6 bases). V shed 5 bases and J shed 1 base, with 8 bases lying between them. Germline CDR1 reads SGHTA; CDR2 reads FQGTGA. The CDR3 is 13 residues long. The CDR3 sequence: CASSRSGQETQYF. CDR3 DNA sequence: TGTGCCAGCAGCCGTAGCGGCCAAGAGACCCAGTACTTC.